The entry that follows covers one T cell receptor (beta chain) sequence. Its binding antigen is unknown. The sample holds no much larger clone one base away, and base qualities are not on file. The CDR3 measures 15 amino acids from cysteine to phenylalanine. Left in the record is the CDR3 DNA by itself, 45 bases read in frame from the first base. As encoded in the germline V gene, CDR1 is SGHTA while CDR2 is FQGNSA. V and J lose 1 base and 2 bases, and a span of 12 bases separates them. These data are taken from a study of T cell responses to AZD1222 COVID-19 vaccine (dated by TCRdb to about 2021). A note on the overall study: A total of 233 trial participants underwent TCR sequencing, of whom 207 received two doses of AZD1222 and 26 received two doses of the MenACWY control vaccine. Enrollment into the trials was organized by age into subgroups of 18-55, 56-69 and 70-plus years, and those subgroups contained approximately 150, 30 and 60 TCR-sequenced participants, respectively. General conclusions and limits of the study: A significant rise in spike-specific TCR breadth and depth was observed after two AZD1222 doses relative to day 0 and relative to MenACWY recipients. Conclusions about previously exposed vaccinees are limited because only six or seven AZD1222 recipients were SARS-CoV-2 seropositive at baseline. Participants were mostly white British and included more females than males, and it was suggested by the authors that clonal diversity may have been underestimated. Vaccine-associated CD4 TCRs spanned the whole spike protein, with dominant responses in regions 160-218 and 743-854. Because no day 14 peak-response samples were available, the repertoires could be characterized only after the peak T cell response. Reportedly, close to half of the unique spike-specific TCRs recognized epitopes lying outside the regions that are mutated in the B.1.351 and B.1.1.7 variants. In the small 56-69-year group, the increase in depth fell short of significance, most likely because of low power.

The time point label for this specimen denotes: about 28 days (+/-7) after the second vaccine dose. Because spike-specific TCR depth and breadth did not differ between the two schedules, AZD1222 recipients who got a second dose at roughly 4 weeks were pooled with those who got a second dose at roughly 12 weeks. Vaccinee samples came from UK trials COV001 and COV002, including a single-blind randomized controlled phase 2/3 trial of AZD1222 (ChAdOx1 nCoV-19) in healthy adults. For TCRbeta chain sequencing, PBMC samples from trial participants were taken at day 0 and at day 28 after the second dose. The CDR3 regions of human TCRbeta chains were analyzed by immunosequencing. The authors processed their data as follows. Repertoire TCRs were checked for matches against a reference library of SARS-CoV-2-specific TCRs that had been generated using the MIRA antigen-specificity platform. Breadth meant the fraction of unique TCRs that were SARS-CoV-2-associated, whereas depth meant the fraction of total T cells that were SARS-CoV-2-associated. Using the MIRA data, each spike-specific TCR was assigned both to the spike region to which the TCR was reactive and to a CD4 or CD8 class. Log10-transformed breadth and depth values were compared by one-way ANOVA with Sidak's multiple comparisons tests. In its TCRdb copy, this immuneACCESS table keeps in-frame sequences only and misses some clones. Where compared with another copy, unresolved V genes explain less than half of these, and the others have no known cause. V, J and clone size were drawn from that table, and D and trimming were deduced from the DNA. For this sample the table gives over 150,000 clones, of which 90% to 95% were detected only once. About 1.5% of the sample is held by the ten biggest clonotypes.

This specimen was peripheral blood, taken 28 days after the second AZD1222 dose. This clonotype originated in an adult who received the AZD1222 COVID-19 vaccine. The chain is made from TRBV7-2 and TRBJ2-7; the D gene is unclear. CDR3 reads: CASSLDRSVTYEQYF. Read as DNA, the sequence is TGTGCCAGCAGCTTAGACAGATCCGTGACCTACGAGCAGTACTTC.